This is a list of T cell receptor beta chains from one sample in a study of CD8 T cells in Susac syndrome. Via MiXCR, TCRdb re-called the immunoSEQ multiplex PCR reads, giving one row per CDR3 protein. The sample comprises 400,000 to 550,000 distinct CDR3 sequences, approximately 85% of which are singletons, and 0.09% to 0.15% rests with the top ten. The sample comprised CD8+ T cells from PBMCs. Receptors were obtained from a human donor with multiple sclerosis. Each CDR3 is given with its conserved first and last residue. Fields, in order: D gene, V gene, J gene, clone size, CDR3 protein, CDR3 DNA. The D gene is left open where the match is weak. Clone sizes are given selectively: once, few, many, or a class where the clone is expanded.

-	TRBV5-1	TRBJ2-7	few	CASSLGLFTYEQYF	TGCGCCAGCAGCTTGGGACTGTTTACCTACGAGCAGTACTTC
TRBD1	TRBV5-6	TRBJ2-2	-	CASSPRQGANTGELFF	TGTGCCAGCAGCCCTAGACAGGGGGCGAACACCGGGGAGCTGTTTTTT
TRBD1	TRBV5-4	TRBJ2-5	-	CASSVWTGPEETQYF	TGTGCCAGCAGCGTATGGACAGGGCCCGAAGAGACCCAGTACTTC
-	TRBV29-1	TRBJ1-1	-	CSVSGGVGTEAFF	TGCAGCGTTTCCGGGGGGGTAGGCACTGAAGCTTTCTTT
-	TRBV7-4	TRBJ1-2	few	CASSSRGDYGYTF	TGTGCCAGCAGCTCGCGGGGTGACTATGGCTACACCTTC
-	TRBV27	TRBJ2-7	-	CASSLGGGLDSYEQYF	TGTGCCAGCAGTTTAGGAGGGGGACTCGACTCCTACGAGCAGTACTTC
-	TRBV15	TRBJ1-5	-	CATSRVPENQPQHF	TGTGCCACCAGCAGAGTGCCAGAGAATCAGCCCCAGCATTTT
TRBD2	TRBV2	TRBJ2-1	-	CASSGLALGDEQFF	TGTGCCAGCAGTGGACTAGCGCTTGGAGATGAGCAGTTCTTC
-	TRBV19	TRBJ2-2	-	CASSIGSAGELFF	TGTGCCAGTAGTATAGGGTCTGCCGGGGAGCTGTTTTTT
-	TRBV28	TRBJ2-1	-	CASSDSQGRNEQFF	TGTGCCAGCAGTGACTCGCAGGGGCGAAATGAGCAGTTCTTC
-	TRBV7-9	TRBJ2-5	-	CASIKRGIQETQYF	TGTGCCAGCATTAAAAGGGGAATTCAAGAGACCCAGTACTTC
-	TRBV20-1	TRBJ2-1	once	CSARTFRDSYNEQFF	TGCAGTGCCCGGACATTCCGGGATTCCTACAATGAGCAGTTCTTC
-	TRBV27	TRBJ2-1	-	CASTLLTSHEQFF	TGTGCCAGCACTCTCCTTACTAGTCATGAGCAGTTCTTC
-	TRBV20-1	TRBJ2-5	few	CSARGVETQYF	TGCAGTGCTAGAGGCGTAGAGACCCAGTACTTC
TRBD2	TRBV6-2/TRBV6-3	TRBJ2-7	-	CASSYAGGSYEQYF	TGTGCCAGCAGTTATGCGGGAGGGTCCTACGAGCAGTACTTC
TRBD1	TRBV9	TRBJ1-3	-	CASSARTGGSGNTIYF	TGTGCCAGCAGCGCTCGGACAGGGGGATCTGGAAACACCATATATTTT
-	TRBV28	TRBJ1-1	few	CASRPPMNTEAFF	TGTGCCAGCAGGCCCCCCATGAACACTGAAGCTTTCTTT
-	TRBV11-2	TRBJ2-2	-	CASSSTDRTGELFF	TGTGCCAGCAGCTCCACCGACCGCACCGGGGAGCTGTTTTTT
-	TRBV4-1	TRBJ2-7	few	CASSLSMSSYEQYF	TGCGCCAGCAGCCTCTCGATGAGCTCCTACGAGCAGTACTTC
-	TRBV10-3	TRBJ2-7	-	CAISEPGEAYEQYF	TGTGCCATCAGTGAACCGGGGGAGGCCTACGAGCAGTACTTC
-	TRBV5-4	TRBJ1-1	-	CASSLTSNTEAFF	TGTGCCAGCAGCTTGACCAGTAACACTGAAGCTTTCTTT
-	TRBV6-4	TRBJ2-2	-	CASSDWATGELFF	TGTGCCAGCAGTGACTGGGCCACCGGGGAGCTGTTTTTT
-	TRBV11-2	TRBJ2-3	-	CASSLAEGSTDTQYF	TGTGCCAGCAGCTTAGCAGAGGGTAGCACAGATACGCAGTATTTT